The 20 T cell receptor beta chains presented below share a single source sample, sequenced in a study of blood T cell repertoires in COVID-19. Clones were read by immunoSEQ multiplex PCR, and TCRdb kept only the in-frame ones, dropping some. The sample contains 140,000 to 150,000 clones, roughly 78% of which appear only once. The sample comprised PBMCs or T cells enriched from blood (not recorded which). The receptors come from a woman aged 45-65 years who had recovered from COVID-19.

The gene calls are TRBV2 and TRBJ1-4; possible D gene TRBD1, 5 bases. V was clipped by 1 base and J by 4 bases, with 7 bases between them. Germline CDR1 and CDR2: SNHLY and FYNNEI. The CDR3 loop spans 14 amino acids. DNA for the CDR3: TGTGCCAGCAGTGAAGGGACAAGTAATGAAAAACTGTTTTTT. It translates to CASSEGTSNEKLFF.

This clone occurred a few times. V and J are TRBV6-5 and TRBJ1-4; 7 bases map to TRBD1. The CDR3 has 13 residues. V lost 8 bases to trimming and J lost 10 bases; unmatched junction nucleotides: 10. Looked up from germline, CDR1 is MNHEY and CDR2 is SVGAGI. The CDR3 nucleotides read TGTGCCAGCTCCGAGACAGGGATGGGAAAACTGTTTTTT. Translating it yields CASSETGMGKLFF.

V is TRBV5-4 and J is TRBJ2-1; 9 nucleotides line up with TRBD2. Per germline, CDR1 SGHNT and CDR2 YYREEE (reference sequence). The CDR3 is made up of 17 amino acids. The V and J ends lost 0 bases and 4 bases, in that order; junction bases with no gene match: 8. The CDR3 DNA reads as TGTGCCAGCAGCTTGGCCGGCGGAAGCGGGGGGTACAATGAGCAGTTCTTC. Encoded protein: CASSLAGGSGGYNEQFF.

V gene TRBV5-1 combines with J gene TRBJ1-4, with 9 bases that match TRBD1. Germline assignment: CDR1 SGHRS and CDR2 YFSETQ. V shed 1 base and J 3 bases; nucleotides not matched to a gene: 7. The CDR3 totals 17 residues. Here the CDR3 reads CASSLTHRGRANEKLFF. CDR3 sequence (DNA): TGCGCCAGCAGCTTGACCCACAGGGGGCGAGCTAATGAAAAACTGTTTTTT. The full variable domain, its missing parts supplied by reference TRBV5-1 and TRBJ1-4, is KAGVTQTPRYLIKTRGQQVTLSCSPISGHRSVSWYQQTPGQGLQFLFEYFSETQRNKGNFPGRFSGRQFSNSRSEMNVSTLELGDSALYLCASSLTHRGRANEKLFFGSGTQLSVL.

The gene calls are TRBV19 and TRBJ1-1; tentative D call: TRBD1 (5 bases). The CDR3 sequence is 17 residues long. V shed 5 bases and J shed 1 base, with 20 bases lying between them. Germline CDR1 LNHDA, CDR2 SQIVND (reference sequence). This chain's CDR3 is CASSLSEHRLTNTEAFF. CDR3 nucleotide sequence: TGTGCCAGTAGTCTGTCGGAACACAGGTTAACGAACACTGAAGCTTTCTTT.

The rearrangement joins TRBV25-1 to TRBJ2-5, with 10 bases that match TRBD1. Germline V gives CDR1 MGHDK, CDR2 SYGVNS. The CDR3 contains 14 residues. Trimming removed 1 base from V and 4 bases from J; junction bases left unmatched: 0. CDR3 sequence reads: CASSEWTGGETQYF. In DNA form, the CDR3 reads TGTGCCAGCAGTGAATGGACAGGGGGAGAGACCCAGTACTTC.

The chain links TRBV28 to TRBJ1-1; 7 bases match TRBD1. Germline V gene lookup returns CDR1 MDHEN and CDR2 SYDVKM. The CDR3 runs to 14 residues. The V segment lost 5 bases and the J segment 4 bases; nucleotides outside the gene matches: 7. The chain's CDR3 is CASSRLGTVTEAFF. CDR3 nucleotide sequence: TGTGCCAGCAGTCGACTCGGGACAGTCACTGAAGCTTTCTTT. Combining the CDR3 with reference TRBV28 and TRBJ1-1 gives the whole variable domain DVKVTQSSRYLVKRTGEKVFLECVQDMDHENMFWYRQDPGLGLRLIYFSYDVKMKEKGDIPEGYSVSREKKERFSLILESASTNQTSMYLCASSRLGTVTEAFFGQGTRLTVV.

This clone was seen many times. The rearrangement joins TRBV2 to TRBJ2-3; 7 bases are a match to TRBD1. The ends lost 3 bases at V and 1 base at J; junction bases unmatched: 7. The CDR3 consists of 16 residues. The V gene's germline CDR1 is SNHLY and CDR2 FYNNEI. The CDR3 nucleotides read TGTGCCAGCAGTGACCCCCGGACAGGAGGCACAGATACGCAGTATTTT. Translation gives CASSDPRTGGTDTQYF.

This chain joins TRBV5-4 and TRBJ1-1; 7 bases match TRBD1. Trimming cost V 5 bases and J 4 bases; bases outside gene matches: 5. The length of the CDR3 is 13 residues. The germline V gene encodes CDR1 SGHNT and CDR2 YYREEE (reference sequence). Here the CDR3 reads CASRLDRVTEAFF. DNA of the CDR3: TGTGCCAGCAGACTCGACAGGGTCACTGAAGCTTTCTTT. Filled out from reference TRBV5-4 and TRBJ1-1, the complete variable domain reads ETGVTQSPTHLIKTRGQQVTLRCSSQSGHNTVSWYQQALGQGPQFIFQYYREEENGRGNFPPRFSGLQFPNYSSELNVNALELDDSALYLCASRLDRVTEAFFGQGTRLTVV.

This clone was seen a handful of times. This chain links TRBV2 with TRBJ1-3, with D maybe TRBD1 (5 bases). The CDR3 contains 16 residues. Between the trimmed V and J ends, which lost 6 bases and 0 bases, there was a span of 15 bases. Germline CDR1 and CDR2: SNHLY and FYNNEI. The CDR3, as DNA: TGTGCCAGCAGGGGTGGGGACTCCAGCTCTGGAAACACCATATATTTT. Its translation is CASRGGDSSSGNTIYF.

The chain joins TRBV18 to TRBJ2-2, with D tentatively TRBD1 (5 bases). The CDR3 has 15 residues. Trimming shortened V by 6 bases and J by 3 bases, and 14 bases separated the two germline ends. Germline V gives CDR1 KGHSH, CDR2 LQKENI. The CDR3 DNA reads as TGTGCCAGCTCCCCCCAGGGAAAATACACCGGGGAGCTGTTTTTT. Amino acids: CASSPQGKYTGELFF.

This chain joins TRBV2 and TRBJ1-1; D call uncertain. V was pared by 5 bases and J by 0 bases, with 10 bases between. This CDR3 has 14 amino acids. The germline gives CDR1 SNHLY, CDR2 FYNNEI. CDR3 sequence reads: CASSLAGMNTEAFF. The CDR3 DNA follows: TGTGCCAGCAGTCTGGCTGGCATGAACACTGAAGCTTTCTTT. The full variable domain, with the rest looked up from reference TRBV2 and TRBJ1-1, is EPEVTQTPSHQVTQMGQEVILRCVPISNHLYFYWYRQILGQKVEFLVSFYNNEISEKSEIFDDQFSVERPDGSNFTLKIRSTKLEDSAMYFCASSLAGMNTEAFFGQGTRLTVV.

CDR3 residues: CASRTGGYEQYV. The DNA for the CDR3 is TGTGCCAGTCGGACAGGGGGCTACGAGCAGTACGTC. V usage is TRBV19 and J usage is TRBJ2-7; 10 nucleotides match TRBD1. Germline trimming cut 8 bases from V and 3 bases from J; bases unmatched to any gene: 1. Germline V gene data show CDR1 as LNHDA and CDR2 as SQIVND (reference sequence). This CDR3 has 12 amino acids.

The chain is built from TRBV27 and TRBJ1-6; TRBD1 matches at 7 bases. V trimming: 2 bases; J trimming: 9 bases; junction bases outside the gene matches: 4. Germline CDR1 MNHEY, CDR2 SMNVEV (reference sequence). The CDR3 extends over 14 amino acids. CDR3 in amino acids: CASSLHRGVSPLHF. The CDR3 DNA reads as TGTGCCAGCAGTTTACACAGGGGTGTTTCACCCCTCCACTTT.

V usage is TRBV5-1 and J usage is TRBJ2-7; D uncertain. Germline V lookup: CDR1 SGHRS, CDR2 YFSETQ. The V end was cut by 3 bases, the J end by 2 bases, with 3 bases between. The CDR3 has 11 residues. The CDR3 sequence is CASSSTYEQYF. As DNA, the CDR3 is TGCGCCAGCAGCTCCACCTACGAGCAGTACTTC.

The V gene is TRBV7-2, the J gene TRBJ2-1; TRBD2 agrees at 7 bases. In germline, CDR1 is SGHTA, CDR2 FQGNSA. V shed 1 base and J 8 bases; nucleotides not matched to a gene: 5. The CDR3 consists of 14 residues. The CDR3 DNA sequence: TGTGCCAGCAGCTTAGTGGGCGGGAGCTATGAGCAGTTCTTC. Its protein product is CASSLVGGSYEQFF.

This clone was recorded only once. The chain carries TRBV11-3 and TRBJ2-1, with a possible D match to TRBD1 (6 bases). The CDR3 is 16 amino acids. V dropped 3 bases and J dropped 2 bases, with 14 bases sitting between them. CDR1 and CDR2 (germline): SGHNT, YENEEA. In DNA, the CDR3 is TGTGCCAGCAGCTTGAAACGGGACACAGCCTACAATGAGCAGTTCTTC. Its translation: CASSLKRDTAYNEQFF.

The chain couples TRBV6-5 to TRBJ1-4, with TRBD1 as a possible D gene (5 bases). V was clipped by 8 bases and J by 3 bases, with 13 bases between them. Germline assignment: CDR1 MNHEY and CDR2 SVGAGI. The CDR3 has 14 amino acids. The CDR3 DNA is TGTGCCAGCTCCGGGTCGGGGGCTAATGAAAAACTGTTTTTT. The encoded protein is CASSGSGANEKLFF.

In this sample, this clone turned up many times. This chain uses TRBV5-1 with TRBJ2-5; unclear D gene. The V gene lost 4 bases and the J gene lost 2 bases, with 12 bases spanning the gap. The CDR3 has 14 residues. The germline V gene encodes CDR1 SGHRS and CDR2 YFSETQ. CDR3 residues: CASSKAGAQETQYF. The CDR3 DNA reads as TGCGCCAGCAGCAAGGCAGGTGCTCAAGAGACCCAGTACTTC.

The V call is TRBV15, the J call TRBJ1-3; 9 positions agree with TRBD1. There are 14 residues in the CDR3. V trimming: 5 bases; J trimming: 6 bases; junction bases outside the gene matches: 5. The germline V gene has CDR1 LNHNV and CDR2 YYDKDF (reference sequence). The CDR3 nucleotides read TGTGCCACCAGCCGACGGACAGGGGAAAACACCATATATTTT. This gives the protein CATSRRTGENTIYF.